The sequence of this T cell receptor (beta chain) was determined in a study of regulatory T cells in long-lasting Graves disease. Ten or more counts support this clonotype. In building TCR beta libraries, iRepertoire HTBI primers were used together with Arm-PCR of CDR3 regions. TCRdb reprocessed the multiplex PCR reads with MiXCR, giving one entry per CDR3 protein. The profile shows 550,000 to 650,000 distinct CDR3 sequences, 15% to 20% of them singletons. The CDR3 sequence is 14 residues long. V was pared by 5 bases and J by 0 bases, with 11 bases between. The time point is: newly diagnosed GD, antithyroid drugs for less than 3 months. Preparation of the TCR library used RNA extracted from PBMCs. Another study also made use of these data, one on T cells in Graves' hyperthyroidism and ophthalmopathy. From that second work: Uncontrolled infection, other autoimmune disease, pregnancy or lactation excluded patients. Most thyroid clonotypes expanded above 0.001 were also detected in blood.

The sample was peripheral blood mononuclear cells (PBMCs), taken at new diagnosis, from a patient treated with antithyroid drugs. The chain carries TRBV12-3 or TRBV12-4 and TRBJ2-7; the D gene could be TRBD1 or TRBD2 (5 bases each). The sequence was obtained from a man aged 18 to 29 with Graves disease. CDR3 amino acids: CASSNSGSSYEQYF. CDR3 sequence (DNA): TGTGCCAGCAGTAACTCAGGGAGCTCCTACGAGCAGTACTTC.